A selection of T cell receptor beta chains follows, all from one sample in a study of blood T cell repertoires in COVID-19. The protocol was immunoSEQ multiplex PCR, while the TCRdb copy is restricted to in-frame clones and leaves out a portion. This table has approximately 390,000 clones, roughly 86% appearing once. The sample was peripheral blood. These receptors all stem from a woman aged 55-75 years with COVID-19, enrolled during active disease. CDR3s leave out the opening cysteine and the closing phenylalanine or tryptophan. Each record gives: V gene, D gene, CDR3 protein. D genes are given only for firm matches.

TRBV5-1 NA ASSLEGLDQETQY
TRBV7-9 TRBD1 ASSPSDRGRGEQY
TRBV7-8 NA ASSHWGGDEKLF
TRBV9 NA ASSPSTDTYEQY
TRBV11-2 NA ASSDNRAGYT
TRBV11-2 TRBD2 ASSLGGAPLTYEQY
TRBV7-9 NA ASSLVSGGSDNEQF
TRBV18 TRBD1 ASSPKGALVVNTEAF
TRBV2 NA ASSLGGRNYGYT
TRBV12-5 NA ASGNSRVGNTEAF
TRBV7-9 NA ASSATREAPYEQY
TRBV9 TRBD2 ASSVTELAGWWQF
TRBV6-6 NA ASTFNPGNRNSPLH
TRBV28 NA ASSLGGQRDEQY
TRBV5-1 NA ASSSLGSYEQY
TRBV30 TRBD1 AWSVLGGGASNEKLF
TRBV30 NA AWSVDSGGQPQH
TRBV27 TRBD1 ASSLAGQGPFYNSPLH
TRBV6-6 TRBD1 ASRPSTGGDAFGYT
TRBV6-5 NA ASIRPGVATEAF
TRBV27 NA ASTPSGSRREKLF
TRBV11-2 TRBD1 ASSQGQTNYGYT
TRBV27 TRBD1 ASSFETGTGAGELF
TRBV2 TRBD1 ASLQGDWKGYT
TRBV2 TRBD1 ASSVTGGQAF
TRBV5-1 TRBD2 ASSSMGTSGDFSYEQY
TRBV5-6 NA ASSPLGLLNTEAF
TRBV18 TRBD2 ASSSGTSGGAPYEQY
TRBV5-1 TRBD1 ASSKGQQRKPSPLH
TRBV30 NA AWSVSTGTNGNTIY
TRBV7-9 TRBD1 ASSGTGAAYEQY
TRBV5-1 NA ASSSQGFTGELF
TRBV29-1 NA SVYVNTEAF